One sample yielded the 6 T cell receptor beta chains listed below, sequenced in a study of blood T cell repertoires in COVID-19. Sequencing used immunoSEQ multiplex PCR; TCRdb keeps in-frame clones, though not all of them. The data hold more than 200,000 clones, with more than 70% observed a single time. Material for sequencing was peripheral blood. The receptor set was obtained from a woman younger than 45 with COVID-19, enrolled during active disease.

This chain connects TRBV19 to TRBJ1-1, with 7 positions matching TRBD1. This CDR3 comprises 15 residues. The germline gives CDR1 LNHDA, CDR2 SQIVND (reference sequence). V lost 7 bases to trimming and J lost 2 bases; unmatched junction nucleotides: 10. The CDR3 sequence: CASIQPRQGNTEAFF. CDR3 in DNA: TGTGCCAGTATCCAGCCCAGACAGGGAAACACTGAAGCTTTCTTT.

This chain uses TRBV10-3 with TRBJ2-7, with 9 bases lining up with TRBD2. Germline V lookup: CDR1 ENHRY, CDR2 SYGVKD. This CDR3 region has 15 residues. Trimming removed 0 bases from V and 5 bases from J; junction bases left unmatched: 5. CDR3 amino acids: CAISESSGRSHEQYV. CDR3 DNA: TGTGCCATCAGTGAGTCGAGCGGGAGGTCCCACGAGCAGTACGTC.

V is TRBV6-5 and J is TRBJ2-2; D unclear. Trimming pared 4 bases from V and 6 bases from J, leaving 6 bases between. Looked up from germline, CDR1 is MNHEY and CDR2 is SVGAGI. The CDR3 totals 12 residues. CDR3 residues: CASSSTAGELFF. Written as DNA, the CDR3 is TGTGCCAGCAGTTCCACTGCCGGGGAGCTGTTTTTT.

This clone turned up a few times. The V gene is TRBV19, the J gene TRBJ1-1, with 10 positions matching TRBD1. Germline V gene sequence: CDR1 LNHDA, CDR2 SQIVND (reference sequence). With 5 bases clipped from V and 1 base from J, the junction kept 4 bases outside the gene matches. This CDR3 region has 15 residues. In DNA form, the CDR3 reads TGTGCCAGTAGTCTCCGGGACAGGGGGAACACTGAAGCTTTCTTT. Amino acid sequence: CASSLRDRGNTEAFF.

The J gene is TRBJ1-5, the V gene TRBV5-6, with unresolved D. The CDR3 is made up of 15 amino acids. In germline, CDR1 is SGHDT, CDR2 YYEEEE. The V gene lost 0 bases and the J gene lost 8 bases, with 15 bases spanning the gap. CDR3 nucleotides: TGTGCCAGCAGCTTGGGTGGGCATCTCGGGGAGCCCCAGCATTTT. Translation: CASSLGGHLGEPQHF.

The V call is TRBV27, the J call TRBJ2-5; 7 bases are a match to TRBD2. Trimming at V came to 5 bases and at J to 5 bases, leaving 14 bases not matched to a gene. Germline CDR1 MNHEY, CDR2 SMNVEV (reference sequence). The CDR3 runs to 16 residues. The CDR3 protein is CASSPSTSSAGETQYF. The DNA of the CDR3 is TGTGCCAGCAGTCCCTCGACTAGCAGCGCTGGGGAGACCCAGTACTTC.